These 2 T cell receptor beta chains share one sample of origin, sequenced in a study of blood T cell repertoires in COVID-19. Using immunoSEQ multiplex PCR, the repertoire was profiled, and TCRdb retains in-frame clones only, with some absent. Among around 130,000 clones listed, around 85% were seen once. The specimen was peripheral blood. Every receptor here comes from a woman aged 50 to 60 with acute or convalescent COVID-19.

This clone was detected only once. The V gene is TRBV11-2, the J gene TRBJ1-5; TRBD1 matches at 7 bases. The CDR3 sequence is 14 residues long. The germline gives CDR1 SGHAT, CDR2 FQNNGV. V trimming: 5 bases; J trimming: 4 bases; junction bases outside the gene matches: 5. The CDR3 is CASSQRTGNQPQHF. DNA for the CDR3: TGTGCCAGCAGCCAGAGGACAGGAAATCAGCCCCAGCATTTT.

With respect to this clone: The sample contains more than one DNA sequence encoding this CDR3. The V call is TRBV20-1, the J call TRBJ1-1; weak D call: TRBD1 (5 bases). This CDR3 region has 11 residues. CDR1 and CDR2 from the germline V gene are DFQATT and SNEGSKA (reference sequence). The V gene lost 6 bases and the J gene lost 4 bases, with 9 bases spanning the gap. The CDR3 reads CSARGGTEAFF. The CDR3 DNA reads as TGCAGTGCCCGGGGGGGCACTGAAGCTTTCTTT.